This T cell receptor beta chain stems from a study of CD8+CD57+ T cells in acquired aplastic anemia. For the study at large: The average for DNA from sorted CD4+ and CD8+ cells was about 2.9 ug.

A remark on this clonotype: Its antigen is not known.

Study-wide results and caveats: Found in both controls and patients were approximately 29 CD8+ CDR3 sequences. The CD8+ Simpson's diversity of patients and controls was not significantly different.

For CDR3 and TCR beta VDJ profiling, genomic DNA was the template used. Via MiXCR, TCRdb re-called the reads, giving one row per CDR3 protein. This sample carries 150,000 or so distinct CDR3 sequences, around 47% of them seen once, and the ten largest clones take roughly 2.9%. CD8+CD57+ cell expansion, shown by flow cytometry, had occurred in the patients selected for sequencing. The length of the CDR3 is 13 residues. Germline-derived CDR1 and CDR2 are SEHNR and FQNEAQ (reference sequence). V was clipped by 2 bases and J by 0 bases, with 4 bases between them. This TCR was recovered from a human donor with aplastic anemia. Material for sequencing was sorted CD4+, CD8+, or CD8+CD57+ T cells (not recorded which) from PBMCs. The chain uses TRBV7-9 and TRBJ1-2; D remains ambiguous. CDR3 loop: CASSLCANYGYTF. Here the CDR3 DNA reads TGTGCCAGCAGCTTATGTGCTAACTATGGCTACACCTTC.